This record concerns one T cell receptor beta chain sequence. Profiled with immunoSEQ multiplex PCR; TCRdb holds only in-frame clones, not every one. The sample lists hundreds of thousands of clones, 83% occurring once. The record originates from a study of blood T cell repertoires in COVID-19. Background on the study: In each case, the material was cDNA or gDNA derived from T cells, B-cell-depleted T cells, or PBMCs.

V was pared by 4 bases and J by 5 bases, with 20 bases between. In germline, CDR1 is SGHDT, CDR2 YYEEEE. The CDR3 is made up of 16 amino acids. Source material: peripheral blood. This sequence originates from a woman aged 40 to 49 with active or convalescent COVID-19. The V gene is TRBV5-6, the J gene TRBJ2-3; the D gene is possibly TRBD1 (5 bases). CDR3 amino acids: CASSHRTLPPEDTQYF. Here the CDR3 DNA reads TGTGCCAGCAGCCACCGGACACTACCACCCGAAGATACGCAGTATTTT.